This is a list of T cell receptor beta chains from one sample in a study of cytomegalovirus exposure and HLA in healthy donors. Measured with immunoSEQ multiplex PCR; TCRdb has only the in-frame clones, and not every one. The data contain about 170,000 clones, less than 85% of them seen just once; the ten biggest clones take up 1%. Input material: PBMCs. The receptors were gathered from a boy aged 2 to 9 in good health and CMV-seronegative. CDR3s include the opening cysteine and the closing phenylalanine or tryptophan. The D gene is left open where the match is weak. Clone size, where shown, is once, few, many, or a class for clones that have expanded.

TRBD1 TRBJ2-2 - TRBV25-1 CASSENMDRGQFSGELFF TGTGCCAGCAGTGAAAACATGGACAGGGGGCAGTTCTCCGGGGAGCTGTTTTTT
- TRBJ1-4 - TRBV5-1 CASSPPQDEKLFF TGCGCCAGCAGCCCCCCGCAGGATGAAAAACTGTTTTTT
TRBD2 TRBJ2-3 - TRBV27 CASSFKREVPDTQYF TGTGCCAGCAGTTTTAAGCGGGAGGTGCCAGATACGCAGTATTTT
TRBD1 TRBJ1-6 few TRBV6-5 CASSYGTRDRVLHF TGTGCCAGCAGTTACGGGACCCGGGACAGGGTTCTCCACTTT
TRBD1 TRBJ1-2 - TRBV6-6 CASETGTGGAYGYTF TGTGCCAGCGAGACCGGGACAGGGGGCGCGTACGGCTACACCTTC
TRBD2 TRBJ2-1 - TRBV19 CASRPGTSGEQFF TGTGCCAGTAGACCCGGGACTAGCGGTGAGCAGTTCTTC
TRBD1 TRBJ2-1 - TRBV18 CASSPLGTGVDNEQFF TGTGCCAGCTCACCATTGGGGACAGGGGTAGACAATGAGCAGTTCTTC
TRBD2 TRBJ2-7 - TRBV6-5 CASSSGTGGYEQYF TGTGCCAGCAGTTCCGGGACGGGAGGCTACGAGCAGTACTTC
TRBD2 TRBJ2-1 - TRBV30 CAWGSGGVYNEQFF TGTGCCTGGGGTAGCGGGGGGGTATACAATGAGCAGTTCTTC
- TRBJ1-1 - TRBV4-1 CASSPRTFLKKNTEAFF TGCGCCAGCAGCCCCCGGACATTCCTGAAGAAAAACACTGAAGCTTTCTTT
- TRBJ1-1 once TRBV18 CASSQKEGLGTEAFF TGTGCCAGCTCACAAAAGGAGGGTTTGGGCACTGAAGCTTTCTTT
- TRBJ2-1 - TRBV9 CASSVEGGDLRPEQFF TGTGCCAGCAGCGTAGAGGGGGGGGATTTGAGACCTGAGCAGTTCTTC
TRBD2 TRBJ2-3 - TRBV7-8 CASSQRTRADTQYF TGTGCCAGCAGCCAAAGGACTAGGGCAGATACGCAGTATTTT
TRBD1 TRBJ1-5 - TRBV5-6 CASSFAGGNQPQHF TGTGCCAGCAGCTTTGCAGGGGGGAATCAGCCCCAGCATTTT
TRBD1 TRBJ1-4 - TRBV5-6 CASSLRGQGVPNEKLFF TGTGCCAGCAGCTTGCGGGGACAGGGGGTGCCAAATGAAAAACTGTTTTTT
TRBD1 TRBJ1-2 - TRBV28 CASSRDRGDYGYTF TGTGCCAGCAGCCGAGACAGGGGGGACTATGGCTACACCTTC
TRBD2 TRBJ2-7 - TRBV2 CASSEDGAGGRPDYEQYF TGTGCCAGCAGTGAAGACGGGGCGGGGGGGCGCCCTGACTACGAGCAGTACTTC
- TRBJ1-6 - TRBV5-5 CASSPDSNSPLHF TGTGCCAGCAGCCCCGACAGTAATTCACCCCTCCACTTT